This T cell receptor (beta chain) originates from a study of T cells in Graves' hyperthyroidism and ophthalmopathy. Study results and caveats: Most clonotypes expanded in the thyroid (above 0.001) were also present in blood. Model output signaled ophthalmopathy a median roughly six months ahead of onset.

From RNA transcripts, TCR beta CDR3 regions were amplified. Using the HTBI primer set, a first-round RT-PCR was run on the TCR CDR3. TCRdb analysed the multiplex PCR reads with MiXCR anew, one entry per CDR3 protein. The table has roughly 400,000 distinct CDR3 sequences, about 25% seen once. A word on this clonotype: Its target is unknown.

Germline V gene lookup returns CDR1 DFQATT and CDR2 SNEGSKA (reference sequence). CDR3 length equals 15 residues. The receptor was isolated from a man aged 50 to 59 with Graves' hyperthyroidism. The chain couples TRBV20-1 to TRBJ1-2; a possible D gene is TRBD1 (6 bases). The material sequenced was blood. The CDR3 sequence: CSVQGLEGGNYGYTF. The CDR3 DNA reads as TGCAGCGTACAGGGTCTTGAGGGAGGAAACTATGGCTACACCTTC.